The 21 T cell receptor beta chains presented below share a single source sample, sequenced in a study of breast tumors, draining lymph nodes, adjacent tissues listed by TCRdb under 2016. The axillary draining lymph nodes of breast cancer patients were the source of the lymph node samples. Libraries were prepared through multiplex PCR. For sequencing, an Illumina HiSeq 2000 was employed. TCRdb reworked the public reads: Q25 trimming with fastp, MiXCR clone assembly, productive beta chains retained. Duplicate CDR3 protein sequences are folded into a single record with the most common DNA and genes. The sample contains 200,000 to 250,000 distinct CDR3 sequences, 32% of them found a single time. The ten largest clones take up about 1.4% of the sample. The source material was axillary lymph node tissue. These receptors were obtained from a female donor with breast cancer. Some clones in this sample may be carry-over from other donors' samples.

This clonotype came up a few times. This sequence joins TRBV15 and TRBJ1-1; tentatively, D is TRBD1 (5 bases). V lost 8 bases to trimming and J lost 5 bases, with 9 bases between them. Germline lookup yields CDR1 LNHNV and CDR2 YYDKDF (reference sequence). The CDR3 sequence is 11 residues long. The CDR3: CATWGETEAFF. The CDR3 nucleotides are TGTGCCACCTGGGGGGAGACTGAAGCTTTCTTT. Supplemented by reference TRBV15 and TRBJ1-1, the full variable domain reads DAMVIQNPRYQVTQFGKPVTLSCSQTLNHNVMYWYQQKSSQAPKLLFHYYDKDFNNEADTPDNFQSRRPNTSFCFLDIRSPGLGDTAMYLCATWGETEAFFGQGTRLTVV.

This clonotype occurred many times. The gene calls are TRBV7-3 and TRBJ2-3; D is undetermined. The CDR3 extends over 12 amino acids. V dropped 4 bases and J dropped 8 bases, with 10 bases sitting between them. Germline CDR1 and CDR2: SGHTA and FQGTGA. Here the CDR3 reads CASSSDKGTQYF. The CDR3 DNA follows: TGTGCCAGCAGCTCAGACAAGGGTACGCAGTATTTT.

This clonotype was detected many times. The rearrangement uses TRBV5-1 and TRBJ2-1, with 10 positions matching TRBD2. The CDR3 is made up of 14 amino acids. The V segment lost 3 bases and the J segment 7 bases; nucleotides outside the gene matches: 4. The germline gives CDR1 SGHRS, CDR2 YFSETQ. CDR3 coding DNA: TGCGCCAGCAGCTGGGCTAGCGGGAGAAATGAGCAGTTCTTC. Its protein is CASSWASGRNEQFF.

For this clonotype: Being one base from a much bigger clone, this may be a read error. The chain links TRBV27 to TRBJ2-2, with TRBD2 identical over 7 bases. CDR3 length: 16 residues. Germline V lookup: CDR1 MNHEY, CDR2 SMNVEV (reference sequence). CDR3 sequence reads: CASRMLAVTNTGELSF. In nucleotides, the CDR3 is TGTGCCAGCAGGATGCTAGCGGTGACTAACACCGGGGAGCTGTCTTTT.

On this clonotype itself: A much larger clone lies one base from this, so it may be a read error. This chain uses TRBV20-1 with TRBJ2-1; D not resolved. The CDR3 length is 11 residues. Per germline, CDR1 DFQATT and CDR2 SNEGSKA (reference sequence). Written as DNA, the CDR3 is TGCAGTGCTAGTTCTAGGGATGAGCAGTCCTTC. As protein: CSASSRDEQSF.

Remarks on this clonotype: A much larger clone sits a single nucleotide away, making a read error possible. The chain is built from TRBV30 and TRBJ1-5; TRBD1 matches at 9 bases. The CDR3 consists of 15 residues. With V trimmed by 5 bases and J by 0 bases, 5 bases remained unmatched. Looked up from germline, CDR1 is GTSNPN and CDR2 is SVGIG (reference sequence). CDR3 bases: TGTGCCTGGGGTAAGACAGGGGGTAGCAATCAGCCCCAGCATTTT. It encodes CAWGKTGGSNQPQHF.

This clonotype has just a few counts. For the CDR3, the DNA is TGTGCCAGCAGTTTTCAGGGCCCCCCCTACGAGCAGTACTTC. Translated: CASSFQGPPYEQYF. The rearrangement uses TRBV28 and TRBJ2-7; D perhaps matches TRBD1 (5 bases). CDR3 length: 14 amino acids. Germline V gene sequence: CDR1 MDHEN, CDR2 SYDVKM. The V end lost 3 bases, the J end lost 2 bases, and 11 bases lay between the germline ends.

Turning to this clonotype: Being one base from a much bigger clone, this may be a read error. CDR3 nucleotides: TGTGCCAGCAGCTTAATGGGGGCTGGGGCCAACGTCCTGCCTTTC. Its translation is CASSLMGAGANVLPF. The V gene is TRBV7-3, the J gene TRBJ2-6, with D possibly TRBD1 on 6 matching bases. This CDR3 has 15 amino acids. In germline, CDR1 is SGHTA, CDR2 FQGTGA.

V gene TRBV30 combines with J gene TRBJ1-1; D call uncertain. The germline V and J ends were trimmed by 3 bases and 4 bases, with 3 bases remaining between them. The CDR3 totals 10 residues. Germline V gives CDR1 GTSNPN, CDR2 SVGIG (reference sequence). Here the CDR3 reads CAWRGTEAFF. Written as DNA, the CDR3 is TGTGCCTGGAGGGGCACTGAAGCTTTCTTT.

J is TRBJ2-1 and V is TRBV10-1, with D hard to call. This CDR3 region has 16 residues. The germline V and J ends were trimmed by 0 bases and 7 bases, with 16 bases remaining between them. Germline CDR1 and CDR2: WNHNN and SYGVQD (reference sequence). Here the CDR3 DNA reads TGCGCCAGCAGTGAGTCGAAAGGACCGAAGGGTAATGAGCAGTTCTTC. Protein product: CASSESKGPKGNEQFF.

V and J are TRBV29-1 and TRBJ2-4; D is perhaps TRBD2 (7 bases). Germline CDR1 reads SQVTM; CDR2 reads ANQGSEA. The germline V and J ends were trimmed by 7 bases and 6 bases, with 22 bases remaining between them. The CDR3 is 15 amino acids. This chain's CDR3 is CSALGTGRGGNIQYF. The CDR3 DNA reads as TGCAGCGCCCTAGGAACAGGGAGGGGGGGAAACATTCAGTACTTC.

At least ten counts were recorded for this clonotype. J is TRBJ2-7 and V is TRBV4-3; D possibly matches TRBD1 or TRBD2 (5 bases each). The V and J ends lost 0 bases and 2 bases respectively, with 20 bases between them. CDR3 size: 18 residues. From germline, CDR1 is LGHNA and CDR2 YSLEER. CDR3: CASSQELLLGTTAYEQYF. The CDR3 region has the DNA TGCGCCAGCAGCCAAGAACTGCTACTCGGGACGACGGCCTACGAGCAGTACTTC.

The table lists this clonotype with many counts. V gene TRBV15 combines with J gene TRBJ1-1; D not resolved. Trimming shortened V by 1 base and J by 0 bases, and 6 bases separated the two germline ends. The germline CDR1 and CDR2 sequences are LNHNV and YYDKDF (reference sequence). This CDR3 region has 14 residues. The CDR3 region is CATSRGQVNTEAFF. As DNA, the CDR3 is TGTGCCACCAGCAGAGGACAAGTGAACACTGAAGCTTTCTTT.

Remarks on this clonotype: A much larger clone is a single base away; this may be a read error. V and J are TRBV7-8 and TRBJ2-1; 11 bases match TRBD2. The germline CDR1 and CDR2 sequences are SGHVS and FQNEAQ. The CDR3 is 15 amino acids. CDR3 region: CASSRLTSGGNEQLF. Here the CDR3 DNA reads TGTGCCAGCAGCCGACTTACTAGCGGGGGCAATGAGCAGCTCTTC.

This clonotype was observed at least ten times. The chain is built from TRBV2 and TRBJ2-7; no reliable D call. The CDR3 contains 12 residues. Trimming stripped 4 bases from V and 3 bases from J, with 7 bases between. The V gene's germline CDR1 is SNHLY and CDR2 FYNNEI. CDR3 nucleotides: TGTGCCAGCAGTGCTAACCACTACGAGCAGTACTTC. Amino acids: CASSANHYEQYF.

As regards this clonotype: One end of the junction fails to match germline, which may point to a read error. The chain is built from TRBV7-8 and TRBJ1-3; D call uncertain. This CDR3 has 12 residues. Germline lookup yields CDR1 SGHVS and CDR2 FQNEAQ. The CDR3 DNA follows: TGCGCCGGCAGCCCTCGAAGAGGCGTCATATATTTT. This sequence encodes CAGSPRRGVIYF.

This clonotype was picked up many times. This chain connects TRBV4-3 to TRBJ2-3; no firm D call. Per the germline V gene, CDR1 is LGHNA and CDR2 is YSLEER. The CDR3 consists of 14 residues. V was trimmed by 1 base and J by 2 bases, leaving 7 bases between them. DNA for the CDR3: TGCGCCAGCAGCCAAGCGGACCTCACAGATACGCAGTATTTT. The encoded protein is CASSQADLTDTQYF.

The sample holds many counts of this clonotype. The V and J genes are TRBV6-5 and TRBJ2-5, with 8 bases matching TRBD1. The V gene end was trimmed by 6 bases and the J gene end by 5 bases; junction bases not matched to a gene: 8. CDR1 is MNHEY, CDR2 SVGAGI, per germline. This CDR3 is built from 14 residues. The CDR3 nucleotides read TGTGCCAGCAGGACCGGACAGGGCGGGGAGACCCAGTACTTC. This codes for CASRTGQGGETQYF.

This clonotype showed up many times. The chain recombines TRBV20-1 with TRBJ1-5, with a possible D match to TRBD1 (5 bases). The V gene's germline CDR1 is DFQATT and CDR2 SNEGSKA (reference sequence). V was shortened by 1 base and J by 0 bases, with 7 bases between the two germline ends. This CDR3 spans 14 amino acids. CDR3: CSARAGTSNQPQHF. In DNA form, the CDR3 reads TGCAGTGCTAGAGCAGGGACTAGCAATCAGCCCCAGCATTTT.

This clonotype was seen at least ten times. The chain recombines TRBV7-6 with TRBJ2-7, with D maybe TRBD2 (5 bases). Germline V gene data show CDR1 as SGHVS and CDR2 as FNYEAQ. V lost 1 base, J lost 5 bases, and 15 bases lay in between. The length of the CDR3 is 15 residues. In nucleotides, the CDR3 is TGTGCCAGCAGCTTAGGGACTTTAGCCCCCCACGAGCAGTACTTC. Residues: CASSLGTLAPHEQYF.

This clonotype was detected many times. The chain joins TRBV11-2 to TRBJ2-5; 7 bases are a match to TRBD2. The CDR3 is 15 residues long. The junction had 12 bases not matched to a gene; V was cut back by 6 bases and J by 5 bases. Germline lookup yields CDR1 SGHAT and CDR2 FQNNGV. DNA for the CDR3: TGTGCCAGCAGTCCCGGTGGGAGGGCGGGGGAGACCCAGTACTTC. This encodes CASSPGGRAGETQYF.